Presented here are 27 T cell receptor beta chains from one specimen sequenced in a study of shared clonotypes between healthy human individuals. Repertoires were generated with immunoSEQ multiplex PCR, while TCRdb's copy carries only in-frame clones and drops some. The sample lists about a million clones, about 72% occurring once. Sequencing was performed on memory CD4+ T cells from PBMCs. Subset defined: CD45RA-negative fraction. These receptors originate from a man between 18 and 35 years old in good health. Some clones in this sample may be carry-over from other donors' samples.

The chain couples TRBV11-2 to TRBJ2-7, with D possibly TRBD1 on 5 matching bases. The germline V gene has CDR1 SGHAT and CDR2 FQNNGV. The CDR3 spans 13 residues. The CDR3 protein is CASEKGRFDEQYF. As DNA, the CDR3 is TGTGCTTCCGAAAAGGGGCGTTTCGACGAGCAGTACTTC.

Worth noting for this clone: One junction end disagrees with the germline gene, perhaps due to a read error. The rearrangement joins TRBV7-9 to TRBJ2-7, with 11 bases that match TRBD1. Per the germline V gene, CDR1 is SEHNR and CDR2 is FQNEAQ (reference sequence). The CDR3 covers 12 residues. The CDR3 region has the DNA TGTGCCAGCAGCCCGCCGGACAGGGGGCCAGACTTC. Its protein is CASSPPDRGPDF. Looking up the rest from reference TRBV7-9 and TRBJ2-7 gives the full variable domain: DTGVSQNPRHKITKRGQNVTFRCDPISEHNRLYWYRQTLGQGPEFLTYFQNEAQLEKSRLLSDRFSAERPKGSFSTLEIQRTEQGDSAMYLCASSPPDRGPDFGPGTRLTVT.

The V and J genes are TRBV2 and TRBJ2-3, with 7 bases that match TRBD1. Germline CDR1 is SNHLY and CDR2 is FYNNEI. CDR3 length: 15 amino acids. Trimming took 4 bases from V and 2 from J; bases not matched to a gene: 6. This CDR3 is CASSGTGTDTDTQYF. The CDR3 nucleotides read TGTGCCAGCAGTGGTACCGGGACAGACACAGATACGCAGTATTTT.

V usage is TRBV14 and J usage is TRBJ2-2; 11 bases are shared with TRBD2. CDR1 SGHDN and CDR2 FVKESK come from the germline V gene. V lost 5 bases, J lost 5 bases, and 7 bases stayed unmatched. The CDR3 is 16 residues long. The DNA for the CDR3 is TGTGCCAGCAGCTACGGGACTAGCGGTAATACCGGGGAGCTGTTTTTT. Protein sequence: CASSYGTSGNTGELFF.

This chain links TRBV7-2 with TRBJ2-5, with 9 bases that match TRBD2. V was pared by 4 bases and J by 5 bases, with 5 bases of the junction left unmatched. Germline V gives CDR1 SGHTA, CDR2 FQGNSA. The CDR3 extends over 14 amino acids. The CDR3 sequence is CASSSSSGTETQYF. For the CDR3, the DNA is TGTGCCAGCAGCTCTTCTAGCGGGACGGAGACCCAGTACTTC.

The genes are TRBV28 and TRBJ1-2, with TRBD1 matching 7 bases. Germline CDR1 MDHEN, CDR2 SYDVKM. Trimming cost V 7 bases and J 2 bases; bases outside gene matches: 7. The CDR3 consists of 14 residues. CDR3 region: CASKLLTGNYGYTF. The CDR3 DNA is TGTGCCAGCAAGTTACTGACAGGGAACTATGGCTACACCTTC.

The chain has TRBV10-3 and TRBJ2-1; tentatively, D is TRBD1 or TRBD2 (5 bases each). The CDR3 consists of 14 residues. The germline V gene has CDR1 ENHRY and CDR2 SYGVKD. Trimming pared 10 bases from V and 6 bases from J, leaving 19 bases between. The CDR3 sequence is CATSPGRNFNEQFF. In DNA, the CDR3 is TGTGCCACCTCGCCGGGACGGAATTTCAATGAGCAGTTCTTC.

V and J are TRBV11-2 and TRBJ2-7, with TRBD1 matching 7 bases. CDR1 is SGHAT, CDR2 FQNNGV, per germline. Trimming removed 2 bases from V and 2 bases from J; junction bases left unmatched: 6. CDR3 length: 15 residues. CDR3 loop: CASSLIRGRAYEQYF. For the CDR3, the DNA is TGTGCCAGCAGCTTAATAAGGGGGCGGGCCTACGAGCAGTACTTC. The complete variable domain, with remaining parts taken from reference TRBV11-2 and TRBJ2-7, reads EAGVAQSPRYKIIEKRQSVAFWCNPISGHATLYWYQQILGQGPKLLIQFQNNGVVDDSQLPKDRFSAERLKGVDSTLKIQPAKLEDSAVYLCASSLIRGRAYEQYFGPGTRLTVT.

This clone has just a few counts. This chain uses TRBV28 with TRBJ2-3; D not resolved. In germline, CDR1 is MDHEN, CDR2 SYDVKM. This CDR3 spans 12 amino acids. Deletions cut 3 bases from V and 10 bases from J, with 11 bases between. CDR3 nucleotide sequence: TGTGCCAGCAGTTTCAACCTAGGAGCGCAGTATTTT. Protein: CASSFNLGAQYF.

Concerning this clone itself: A much larger clone is a single base away; this may be a read error. The V gene is TRBV27, the J gene TRBJ1-3; unclear D gene. The V and J ends lost 4 bases and 0 bases respectively, with 7 bases between them. There are 14 residues in the CDR3. Germline CDR1 reads MNHEY; CDR2 reads SMNVEV (reference sequence). The CDR3 bases are TGTGCCAGCAGTTCCGGGTTCTCTGGAAACACCATATATTTT. This sequence encodes CASSSGFSGNTIYF.

This clone has only a few counts. The rearrangement uses TRBV5-1 and TRBJ1-2, with 7 positions matching TRBD1. This CDR3 has 15 amino acids. The germline CDR1 and CDR2 sequences are SGHRS and YFSETQ. V shed 3 bases and J 2 bases; nucleotides not matched to a gene: 7. The CDR3 loop is CASSSQPDRNYGYTF. DNA of the CDR3: TGCGCCAGCAGCTCACAGCCGGACAGGAACTATGGCTACACCTTC.

The chain combines TRBV19 with TRBJ2-4; TRBD1 is a possible D gene (5 bases). The CDR3 sequence is 16 residues long. Trimming removed 5 bases from V and 0 bases from J, with 14 bases in between. Germline CDR1 reads LNHDA; CDR2 reads SQIVND (reference sequence). The CDR3 sequence: CASSPRTSLAKNIQYF. In DNA, the CDR3 is TGTGCCAGTAGTCCGCGGACATCTCTAGCCAAAAACATTCAGTACTTC.

The rearrangement links TRBV4-2 to TRBJ1-2, with D maybe TRBD1 (6 bases). The CDR3 has 14 residues. CDR1 and CDR2 from the germline V gene are LGHNA and YNFKEQ. Between the trimmed V and J ends, which lost 5 bases and 1 base, there was a span of 11 bases. This CDR3 is CASSSWTVNYGYTF. Here the CDR3 DNA reads TGTGCCAGCAGCTCATGGACAGTTAACTATGGCTACACCTTC.

The chain links TRBV28 to TRBJ1-2; D perhaps matches TRBD1 (5 bases). The CDR3 loop spans 15 amino acids. Germline V gene lookup returns CDR1 MDHEN and CDR2 SYDVKM. Trimming removed 5 bases at V and 2 bases at J, with 15 bases between. CDR3 sequence: CASSPVGRGNYGYTF. The CDR3 bases are TGTGCCAGCAGTCCGGTTGGGCGGGGGAACTATGGCTACACCTTC.

The gene calls are TRBV9 and TRBJ2-3; 11 nucleotides line up with TRBD1. V shed 4 bases, J shed 1 base, and the junction held 8 bases outside the gene matches. The germline gives CDR1 SGDLS, CDR2 YYNGEE. The CDR3 is 17 amino acids. The CDR3 is CASSSGTGGFRTDTQYF. DNA of the CDR3: TGTGCCAGCAGCTCCGGGACAGGGGGTTTCCGCACAGATACGCAGTATTTT.

V and J are TRBV7-9 and TRBJ1-3, with TRBD1 identical over 7 bases. The junction had 6 bases not matched to a gene; V was cut back by 4 bases and J by 0 bases. CDR1 is SEHNR and CDR2 is FQNEAQ in the germline V gene (reference sequence). The CDR3 contains 16 residues. The CDR3 spells CASSSWDSGSGNTIYF. The CDR3, as DNA: TGTGCCAGCAGCTCATGGGACAGCGGCTCTGGAAACACCATATATTTT. The complete variable domain, with remaining parts taken from reference TRBV7-9 and TRBJ1-3, reads DTGVSQNPRHKITKRGQNVTFRCDPISEHNRLYWYRQTLGQGPEFLTYFQNEAQLEKSRLLSDRFSAERPKGSFSTLEIQRTEQGDSAMYLCASSSWDSGSGNTIYFGEGSWLTVV.

The chain combines TRBV30 with TRBJ1-5, with a tentative D call TRBD1 (5 bases). Per the germline V gene, CDR1 is GTSNPN and CDR2 is SVGIG (reference sequence). V was pared by 2 bases and J by 4 bases, with 9 bases between. This CDR3 is built from 13 residues. CDR3 in DNA: TGTGCCTGGAGTCCAAACAGGAATCAGCCCCAGCATTTT. It yields the protein CAWSPNRNQPQHF. Full variable domain (outside the CDR3, taken from reference TRBV30 and TRBJ1-5): SQTIHQWPATLVQPVGSPLSLECTVEGTSNPNLYWYRQAAGRGLQLLFYSVGIGQISSEVPQNLSASRPQDRQFILSSKKLLLSDSGFYLCAWSPNRNQPQHFGDGTRLSIL.

A note on this clone: The same CDR3 also results from other DNA sequences found in this sample. The rearrangement links TRBV6-5 to TRBJ2-1; D gene uncertain. CDR1 MNHEY and CDR2 SVGAGI come from the germline V gene. This CDR3 is 12 amino acids long. Trimming took off 5 bases at V and 3 bases at J, with 5 bases between the two ends. CDR3 coding DNA: TGTGCCAGCAGTAGGAGCTACAATGAGCAGTTCTTC. This codes for CASSRSYNEQFF.

The chain recombines TRBV19 with TRBJ1-1; D possibly corresponds to TRBD1 (6 bases). CDR3 length: 13 amino acids. Per the germline V gene, CDR1 is LNHDA and CDR2 is SQIVND (reference sequence). V lost 7 bases and J lost 3, with 12 bases in between. The CDR3 protein is CASNRDWDTEAFF. The CDR3 region has the DNA TGTGCCAGTAACAGGGATTGGGACACTGAAGCTTTCTTT.

The J gene is TRBJ2-2, the V gene TRBV5-1, with 9 bases fitting TRBD1. V dropped 7 bases and J dropped 7; count of bases not matched to a gene: 8. The germline gives CDR1 SGHRS, CDR2 YFSETQ. The CDR3 contains 14 residues. This chain's CDR3 is CASGRDREVGELFF. CDR3 DNA sequence: TGCGCCAGCGGACGGGACAGGGAGGTCGGGGAGCTGTTTTTT.

V gene TRBV28 combines with J gene TRBJ2-5, with D possibly being TRBD1 or TRBD2 (5 bases each). The V end was cut by 5 bases, the J end by 2 bases, with 15 bases between. Germline loops: CDR1 MDHEN, CDR2 SYDVKM. The CDR3 sequence is 15 residues long. CDR3 DNA sequence: TGTGCCAGCAGTCTAACAATGGGGGATCAAGAGACCCAGTACTTC. Its protein is CASSLTMGDQETQYF.

The chain carries TRBV19 and TRBJ2-2; D possibly corresponds to TRBD1 (6 bases). Germline CDR1 and CDR2: LNHDA and SQIVND (reference sequence). This CDR3 spans 11 amino acids. The V and J ends lost 6 bases and 10 bases respectively, with 9 bases between them. The DNA of the CDR3 is TGTGCCAGTAGAGGGGGACAGGAGCTGTTTTTT. Its protein is CASRGGQELFF.

The rearrangement uses TRBV14 and TRBJ2-5; no clear D gene. V was trimmed by 2 bases and J by 3 bases, leaving 7 bases between them. This CDR3 contains 13 residues. The germline gives CDR1 SGHDN, CDR2 FVKESK. CDR3 in amino acids: CASSQPGEETQYF. DNA of the CDR3: TGTGCCAGCAGCCAACCGGGCGAAGAGACCCAGTACTTC.

The rearrangement links TRBV2 to TRBJ2-7; maybe TRBD1 (6 bases). V gave up 10 bases and J gave up 7 bases, with 26 bases separating them. Germline V gene sequence: CDR1 SNHLY, CDR2 FYNNEI. This CDR3 comprises 15 residues. CDR3 nucleotide sequence: TGTGCCACCGCAAGGTTCCGGGACACAGGTAATGAGCAGTACTTC. Amino acid sequence: CATARFRDTGNEQYF.

The chain uses TRBV30 and TRBJ1-1; possibly TRBD1 for D (5 bases). The CDR3 loop spans 15 amino acids. From germline, CDR1 is GTSNPN and CDR2 SVGIG (reference sequence). V was pared by 3 bases and J by 0 bases, with 14 bases between. This CDR3 is CAWRPLARVNTEAFF. CDR3 nucleotides: TGTGCCTGGAGACCCCTGGCCAGGGTGAACACTGAAGCTTTCTTT.

To note about this clone: This specimen includes other DNA sequences encoding the same CDR3. The rearrangement uses TRBV28 and TRBJ1-2; no firm D call. V dropped 4 bases and J dropped 4 bases, with 4 bases sitting between them. Germline assignment: CDR1 MDHEN and CDR2 SYDVKM. The CDR3 totals 11 residues. Here the CDR3 reads CASSSPYGYTF. Here the CDR3 DNA reads TGTGCCAGCAGTTCTCCCTATGGCTACACCTTC.

The chain employs TRBV7-8 and TRBJ2-2; 9 positions match TRBD2. The CDR3 sequence is 16 residues long. Germline-derived CDR1 and CDR2 are SGHVS and FQNEAQ. J lost 5 bases, V lost 5 bases, and 9 bases had no gene match. In DNA form, the CDR3 reads TGTGCCAGCAGCGCCCCTGCGGGAGGGCCAACCGGGGAGCTGTTTTTT. Translation gives CASSAPAGGPTGELFF.